This T cell receptor (beta chain) was sequenced during a study of blood T cell repertoires in COVID-19. As for the study in general: The study drew acute and convalescent COVID-19 samples from the United States, Italy and Spain. T cells, B-cell-depleted T cells, or PBMCs provided the cDNA or gDNA that served as material.

CDR3 length: 16 residues. Germline V gene data show CDR1 as MNHEY and CDR2 as SVGAGI. Trimming at V came to 2 bases and at J to 4 bases, leaving 10 bases not matched to a gene. As processed by the authors: Researchers report that nucleated cell counts were estimated from reference gene primer amplification. Profiled with immunoSEQ multiplex PCR; TCRdb holds only in-frame clones, not every one. The V and J calls and clone size come from that table; D and trimming were worked out from the DNA. The table has fewer than 150,000 clones, around 88% seen once; the top ten hold 28%. The chain uses TRBV6-5 and TRBJ1-2; 7 nucleotides match TRBD1. Material: peripheral blood. The TCR sequence derives from a human donor in a cohort sampled during active COVID-19. In DNA form, the CDR3 reads TGTGCCAGCAGTTACACCGAGGCGGCAGGGGGCTATGGCTACACCTTC. Translation: CASSYTEAAGGYGYTF.